The 16 T cell receptor beta chains below were found in one sample sequenced in a study of blood T cell repertoires in COVID-19. Some clones are missing from TCRdb's copy, which holds only in-frame ones; the method was immunoSEQ multiplex PCR. This table holds roughly 68,000 clones, 88% found once. Material: peripheral blood. The receptors were sampled from a human donor in a cohort sampled during active COVID-19.

The gene calls are TRBV5-5 and TRBJ1-4, with D possibly matching TRBD1 (5 bases). CDR1 and CDR2 from the germline V gene are SGHKS and YYEKEE (reference sequence). The CDR3 contains 16 residues. V lost 1 base to trimming and J lost 5 bases, with 15 bases between them. This CDR3 is CASSLRAQGGNEKLFF. DNA for the CDR3: TGTGCCAGCAGCTTGAGGGCGCAGGGAGGAAATGAAAAACTGTTTTTT.

This clone showed up just once. The J gene is TRBJ2-1, the V gene TRBV19, with TRBD2 matching 9 bases. Germline V gene sequence: CDR1 LNHDA, CDR2 SQIVND (reference sequence). Trimming removed 4 bases from V and 0 bases from J; junction bases left unmatched: 4. This CDR3 spans 16 amino acids. The CDR3 DNA follows: TGTGCCAGTAGTAGCGGGAGGGATAACTCCTACAATGAGCAGTTCTTC. It is translated as CASSSGRDNSYNEQFF.

This clone is a singleton in its sample. V gene TRBV19 combines with J gene TRBJ2-1, with D unresolved. Per the germline V gene, CDR1 is LNHDA and CDR2 is SQIVND (reference sequence). The ends were cut back, 1 base at V and 3 bases at J, with 7 bases in the middle. The CDR3 length is 14 residues. CDR3 bases: TGTGCCAGTAGTATAGGTAGAAGCTACAATGAGCAGTTCTTC. Translation gives CASSIGRSYNEQFF. The whole variable domain, remainder taken from reference TRBV19 and TRBJ2-1, is DGGITQSPKYLFRKEGQNVTLSCEQNLNHDAMYWYRQDPGQGLRLIYYSQIVNDFQKGDIAEGYSVSREKKESFPLTVTSAQKNPTAFYLCASSIGRSYNEQFFGPGTRLTVL.

The CDR3, as DNA: TGTGCCAGCAGTACCCGAAGGGACAGCTACTACGAGCAGTACTTC. It specifies CASSTRRDSYYEQYF. The chain recombines TRBV6-6 with TRBJ2-7, with 7 bases that match TRBD1. The CDR3 is made up of 15 amino acids. Germline CDR1 reads MNHNY; CDR2 reads SVGAGI (reference sequence). J lost 3 bases, V lost 5 bases, and 10 bases had no gene match.

The V gene is TRBV4-2, the J gene TRBJ2-1; D is possibly TRBD2 (6 bases). Germline V gene data show CDR1 as LGHNA and CDR2 as YNFKEQ. V gave up 0 bases and J gave up 4 bases, with 13 bases separating them. The CDR3 is made up of 16 amino acids. Written as DNA, the CDR3 is TGTGCCAGCAGCCAAGACTTGGGCCGGGGGTACAATGAGCAGTTCTTC. It yields the protein CASSQDLGRGYNEQFF.

The chain links TRBV11-3 to TRBJ2-2; possibly TRBD2 for D (6 bases). The CDR3 has 15 amino acids. Germline CDR1 is SGHNT and CDR2 is YENEEA. Trimming cost V 4 bases and J 2 bases, with 11 bases left between them. The CDR3 nucleotides read TGTGCCAGCAGCTCGTCGGGACTCAACACCGGGGAGCTGTTTTTT. Encoded protein: CASSSSGLNTGELFF.

This clone appeared a single time. The rearrangement joins TRBV7-2 to TRBJ2-5, with 11 bases matching TRBD1. This CDR3 has 17 residues. CDR1 is SGHTA, CDR2 FQGNSA, per germline. V dropped 4 bases and J dropped 4; count of bases not matched to a gene: 11. The CDR3 sequence: CASSSIGQGATGETQYF. The CDR3 DNA reads as TGTGCCAGCAGCTCAATCGGACAGGGGGCCACTGGAGAGACCCAGTACTTC. The complete variable domain, with remaining parts taken from reference TRBV7-2 and TRBJ2-5, reads GAGVSQSPSNKVTEKGKDVELRCDPISGHTALYWYRQSLGQGLEFLIYFQGNSAPDKSGLPSDRFSAERTGGSVSTLTIQRTQQEDSAVYLCASSSIGQGATGETQYFGPGTRLLVL.

The chain combines TRBV18 with TRBJ2-1; TRBD2 aligns across 10 bases. The CDR3 is 15 residues long. J gave up 9 bases and V 0 bases, and 5 bases lay outside the gene matches. Germline CDR1 KGHSH, CDR2 LQKENI. CDR3 loop: CASSPPAGGQSEQFF. For the CDR3, the DNA is TGTGCCAGCTCACCACCAGCGGGGGGGCAGAGTGAGCAGTTCTTC.

The chain combines TRBV9 with TRBJ1-1; D not certain. The CDR3 sequence is 13 residues long. Germline V lookup: CDR1 SGDLS, CDR2 YYNGEE. V lost 0 bases, J lost 2 bases, and 5 bases lay in between. DNA for the CDR3: TGTGCCAGCAGCGTAGCAATTAACACTGAAGCTTTCTTT. This encodes CASSVAINTEAFF.

The chain employs TRBV9 and TRBJ1-2; no clear D gene. This CDR3 is built from 13 residues. CDR1 is SGDLS, CDR2 YYNGEE, per germline. V gave up 4 bases and J gave up 7 bases, with 14 bases separating them. The CDR3 sequence is CASSLTLSGGYTF. DNA of the CDR3: TGTGCCAGCAGCCTGACCCTTTCGGGTGGCTACACCTTC.

The chain links TRBV7-9 to TRBJ1-3; D is possibly TRBD1 (6 bases). Germline CDR1 SEHNR, CDR2 FQNEAQ (reference sequence). The CDR3 totals 14 residues. Trimming pared 5 bases from V and 1 base from J, leaving 9 bases between. The DNA for the CDR3 is TGTGCCAGCAGCCTGACAGGATCTGGAAACACCATATATTTT. Its protein is CASSLTGSGNTIYF.

The genes are TRBV6-1 and TRBJ2-4; 8 positions match TRBD2. Germline CDR1 is MNHNS and CDR2 is SASEGT. The CDR3 covers 16 residues. With V trimmed by 1 base and J by 6 bases, 8 bases remained unmatched. CDR3 loop: CASSEGSGGEGNIQYF. The CDR3 DNA reads TGTGCCAGCAGTGAAGGATCGGGAGGGGAGGGAAACATTCAGTACTTC.

The gene calls are TRBV7-9 and TRBJ2-5; 8 positions agree with TRBD2. There are 18 residues in the CDR3. Germline assignment: CDR1 SEHNR and CDR2 FQNEAQ (reference sequence). Trimming took 7 bases from V and 4 from J; bases not matched to a gene: 20. CDR3 amino acids: CASTELVSGAAGRETQYF. CDR3 DNA: TGTGCCAGCACCGAATTGGTTAGCGGGGCTGCAGGTCGAGAGACCCAGTACTTC. Supplemented by reference TRBV7-9 and TRBJ2-5, the full variable domain reads DTGVSQNPRHKITKRGQNVTFRCDPISEHNRLYWYRQTLGQGPEFLTYFQNEAQLEKSRLLSDRFSAERPKGSFSTLEIQRTEQGDSAMYLCASTELVSGAAGRETQYFGPGTRLLVL.

The chain is built from TRBV19 and TRBJ2-7; tentative D call: TRBD2 (5 bases). The CDR3 consists of 15 residues. Germline CDR1 and CDR2: LNHDA and SQIVND (reference sequence). Trimming removed 3 bases at V and 6 bases at J, with 18 bases between. The CDR3 sequence: CASSMQRGFGSEQYF. DNA of the CDR3: TGTGCCAGTAGTATGCAGAGAGGGTTCGGCTCCGAGCAGTACTTC.

The V gene is TRBV27, the J gene TRBJ2-7; possibly TRBD2 for D (6 bases). The germline CDR1 and CDR2 sequences are MNHEY and SMNVEV (reference sequence). V lost 5 bases, J lost 7 bases, and 21 bases lay in between. The CDR3 is made up of 15 amino acids. CDR3 loop: CASSPYRTSGGEQYF. The CDR3 DNA reads as TGTGCCAGCAGTCCATATAGGACAAGTGGGGGGGAGCAGTACTTC.

V and J are TRBV24-1 and TRBJ2-3; D is ambiguous. V lost 4 bases and J lost 0, with 13 bases in between. The CDR3 is made up of 16 amino acids. The V gene's germline CDR1 is KGHDR and CDR2 SFDVKD. Here the CDR3 reads CATSDSRVASTDTQYF. The CDR3, as DNA: TGTGCCACCAGTGACTCCCGGGTGGCGAGCACAGATACGCAGTATTTT.